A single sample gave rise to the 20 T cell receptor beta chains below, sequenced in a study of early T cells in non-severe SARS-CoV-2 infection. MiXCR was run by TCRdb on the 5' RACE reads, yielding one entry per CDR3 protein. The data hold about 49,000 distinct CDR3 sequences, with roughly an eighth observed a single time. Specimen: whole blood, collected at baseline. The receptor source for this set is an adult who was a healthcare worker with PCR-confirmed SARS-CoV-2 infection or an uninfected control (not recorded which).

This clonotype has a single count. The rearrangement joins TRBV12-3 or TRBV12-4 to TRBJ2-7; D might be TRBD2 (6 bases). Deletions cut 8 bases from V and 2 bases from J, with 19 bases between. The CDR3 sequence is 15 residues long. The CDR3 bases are TGTGCCAGCGGATCTCCGGGTAGCGGCACCTACGAGCAGTACTTC. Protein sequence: CASGSPGSGTYEQYF.

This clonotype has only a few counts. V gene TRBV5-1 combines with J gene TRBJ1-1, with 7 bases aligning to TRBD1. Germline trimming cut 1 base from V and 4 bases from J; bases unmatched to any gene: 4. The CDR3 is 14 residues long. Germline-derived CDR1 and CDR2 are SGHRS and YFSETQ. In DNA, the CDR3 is TGCGCCAGCAGCTTGTACAGGGGCGTCACTGAAGCTTTCTTT. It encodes CASSLYRGVTEAFF. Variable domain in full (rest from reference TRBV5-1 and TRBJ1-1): KAGVTQTPRYLIKTRGQQVTLSCSPISGHRSVSWYQQTPGQGLQFLFEYFSETQRNKGNFPGRFSGRQFSNSRSEMNVSTLELGDSALYLCASSLYRGVTEAFFGQGTRLTVV.

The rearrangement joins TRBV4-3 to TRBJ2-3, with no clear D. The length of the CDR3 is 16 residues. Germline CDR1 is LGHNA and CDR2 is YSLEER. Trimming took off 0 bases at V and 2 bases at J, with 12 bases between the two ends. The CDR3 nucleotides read TGCGCCAGCAGCCAAGATGCGACACCAGTCACAGATACGCAGTATTTT. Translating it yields CASSQDATPVTDTQYF.

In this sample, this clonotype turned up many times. The CDR3: CASSLSGDNYGYTF. DNA of the CDR3: TGTGCCAGCAGCTTATCTGGGGATAACTATGGCTACACCTTC. The genes are TRBV7-9 and TRBJ1-2; D call uncertain. Germline V CDR1 and CDR2: SEHNR, FQNEAQ (reference sequence). The CDR3 runs to 14 residues. The V and J ends lost 2 bases and 1 base respectively, with 8 bases between them.

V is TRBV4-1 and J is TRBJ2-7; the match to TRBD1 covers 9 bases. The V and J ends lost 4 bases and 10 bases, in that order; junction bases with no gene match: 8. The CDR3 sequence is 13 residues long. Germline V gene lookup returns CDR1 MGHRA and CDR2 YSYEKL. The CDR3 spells CASSRLQGADQYF. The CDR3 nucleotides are TGCGCCAGCAGCCGCCTACAGGGGGCGGATCAGTACTTC.

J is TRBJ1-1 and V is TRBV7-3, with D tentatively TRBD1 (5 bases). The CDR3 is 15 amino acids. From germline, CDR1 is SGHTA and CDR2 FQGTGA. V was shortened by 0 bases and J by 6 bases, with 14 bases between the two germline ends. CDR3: CASSLTGGRLSEAFF. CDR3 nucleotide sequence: TGTGCCAGCAGCTTAACCGGGGGGAGATTGTCTGAAGCTTTCTTT. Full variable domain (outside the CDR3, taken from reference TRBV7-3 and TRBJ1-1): GAGVSQTPSNKVTEKGKYVELRCDPISGHTALYWYRQSLGQGPEFLIYFQGTGAADDSGLPNDRFFAVRPEGSVSTLKIQRTERGDSAVYLCASSLTGGRLSEAFFGQGTRLTVV.

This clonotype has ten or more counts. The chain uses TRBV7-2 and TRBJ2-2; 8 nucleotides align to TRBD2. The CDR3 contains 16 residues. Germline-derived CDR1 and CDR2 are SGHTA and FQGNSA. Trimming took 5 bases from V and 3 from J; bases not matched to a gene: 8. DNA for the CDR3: TGTGCCAGCAGCCAAACCGGGACTAGAGACACCGGGGAGCTGTTTTTT. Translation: CASSQTGTRDTGELFF.

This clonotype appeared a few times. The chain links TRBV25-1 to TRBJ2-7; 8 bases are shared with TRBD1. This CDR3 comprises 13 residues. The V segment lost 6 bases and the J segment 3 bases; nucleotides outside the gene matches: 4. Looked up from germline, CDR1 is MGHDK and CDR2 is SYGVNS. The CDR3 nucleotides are TGTGCCAGCAGCCAGGGGGCCCGCTACGAGCAGTACTTC. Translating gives CASSQGARYEQYF.

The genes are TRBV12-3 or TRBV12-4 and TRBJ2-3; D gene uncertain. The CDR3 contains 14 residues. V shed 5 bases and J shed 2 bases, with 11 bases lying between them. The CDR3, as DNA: TGTGCCAGCAGTCTTGTAGGAGTCACAGATACGCAGTATTTT. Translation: CASSLVGVTDTQYF.

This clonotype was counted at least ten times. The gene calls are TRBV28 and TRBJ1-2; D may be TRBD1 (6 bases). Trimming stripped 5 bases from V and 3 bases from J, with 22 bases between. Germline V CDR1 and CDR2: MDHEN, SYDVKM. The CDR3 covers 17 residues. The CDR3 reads CASSLGGPPRPYYGYTF. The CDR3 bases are TGTGCCAGCAGTCTTGGGGGGCCGCCCCGCCCTTACTATGGCTACACCTTC.

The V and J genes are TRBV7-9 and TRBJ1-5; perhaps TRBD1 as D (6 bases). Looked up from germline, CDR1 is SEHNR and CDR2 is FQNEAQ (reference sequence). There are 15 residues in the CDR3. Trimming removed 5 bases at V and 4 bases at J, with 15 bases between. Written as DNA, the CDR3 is TGTGCCAGCAGCCCCCAAGGGGGGGGTAATCAGCCCCAGCATTTT. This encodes CASSPQGGGNQPQHF.

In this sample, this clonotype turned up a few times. Here the CDR3 DNA reads TGTGCCAGCAGTGACACATCGGACGCCAAAGCGGCAGAGACCCAGTACTTC. Encoded protein: CASSDTSDAKAAETQYF. This chain connects TRBV28 to TRBJ2-5, with D possibly being TRBD2 (5 bases). Per germline, CDR1 MDHEN and CDR2 SYDVKM. The V and J ends lost 5 bases and 4 bases respectively, with 23 bases between them. The CDR3 contains 17 residues.

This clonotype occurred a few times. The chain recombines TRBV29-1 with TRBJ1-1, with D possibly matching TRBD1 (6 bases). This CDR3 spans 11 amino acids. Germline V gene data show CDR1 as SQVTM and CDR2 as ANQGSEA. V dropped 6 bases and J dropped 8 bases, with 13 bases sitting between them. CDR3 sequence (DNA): TGCAGCGTCCGGACAGAGCCGGAAGCTTTCTTT. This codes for CSVRTEPEAFF.

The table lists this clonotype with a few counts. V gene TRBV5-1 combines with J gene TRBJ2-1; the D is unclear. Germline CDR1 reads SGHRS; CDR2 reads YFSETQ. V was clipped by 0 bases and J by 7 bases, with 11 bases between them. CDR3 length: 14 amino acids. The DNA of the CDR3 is TGCGCCAGCAGCTTGGTGTCAAACACTAATGAGCAGTTCTTC. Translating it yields CASSLVSNTNEQFF. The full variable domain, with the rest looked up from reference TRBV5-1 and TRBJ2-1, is KAGVTQTPRYLIKTRGQQVTLSCSPISGHRSVSWYQQTPGQGLQFLFEYFSETQRNKGNFPGRFSGRQFSNSRSEMNVSTLELGDSALYLCASSLVSNTNEQFFGPGTRLTVL.

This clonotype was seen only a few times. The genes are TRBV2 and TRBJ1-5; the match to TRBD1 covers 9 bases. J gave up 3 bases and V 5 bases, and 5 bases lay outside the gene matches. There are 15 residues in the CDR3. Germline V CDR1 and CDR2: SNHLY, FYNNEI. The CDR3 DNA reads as TGTGCCAGCAGTCTCTGGGACAGGGCCAATCAGCCCCAGCATTTT. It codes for CASSLWDRANQPQHF.

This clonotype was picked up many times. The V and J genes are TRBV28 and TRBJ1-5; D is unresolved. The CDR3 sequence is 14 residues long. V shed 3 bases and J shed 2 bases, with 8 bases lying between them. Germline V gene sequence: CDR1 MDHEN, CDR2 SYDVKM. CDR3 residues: CASSLVRGNQPQHF. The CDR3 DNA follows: TGTGCCAGCAGTTTGGTGCGGGGCAATCAGCCCCAGCATTTT.

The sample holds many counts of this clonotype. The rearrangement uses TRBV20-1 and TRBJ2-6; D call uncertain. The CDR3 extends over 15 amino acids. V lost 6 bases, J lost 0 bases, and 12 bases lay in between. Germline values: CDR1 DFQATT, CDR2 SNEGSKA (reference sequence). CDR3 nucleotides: TGCAGTGCGACGACCCTCAACTCTGGGGCCAACGTCCTGACTTTC. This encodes CSATTLNSGANVLTF.

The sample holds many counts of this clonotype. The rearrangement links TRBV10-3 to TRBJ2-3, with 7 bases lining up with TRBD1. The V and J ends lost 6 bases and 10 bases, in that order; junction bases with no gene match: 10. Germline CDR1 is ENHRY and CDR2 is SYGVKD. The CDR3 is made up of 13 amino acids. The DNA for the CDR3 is TGTGCCATCAGCCAACAAGACAGGGCTCCGCAGTATTTT. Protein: CAISQQDRAPQYF.

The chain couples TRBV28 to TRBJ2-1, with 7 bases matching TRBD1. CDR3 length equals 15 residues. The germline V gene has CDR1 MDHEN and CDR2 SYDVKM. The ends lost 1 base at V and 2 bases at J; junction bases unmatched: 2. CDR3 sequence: CASSLFQGAYNEQFF. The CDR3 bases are TGTGCCAGCAGTTTATTTCAGGGGGCCTACAATGAGCAGTTCTTC.

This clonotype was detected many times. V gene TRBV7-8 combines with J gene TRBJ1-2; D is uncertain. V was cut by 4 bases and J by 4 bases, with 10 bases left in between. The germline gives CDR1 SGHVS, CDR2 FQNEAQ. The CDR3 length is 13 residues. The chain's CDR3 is CASSWADSYGYTF. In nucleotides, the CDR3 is TGTGCCAGCAGCTGGGCAGACTCCTATGGCTACACCTTC. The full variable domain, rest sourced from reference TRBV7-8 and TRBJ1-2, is GAGVSQSPRYKVAKRGQDVALRCDPISGHVSLFWYQQALGQGPEFLTYFQNEAQLDKSGLPSDRFFAERPEGSVSTLKIQRTQQEDSAVYLCASSWADSYGYTFGSGTRLTVV.